This TCR beta chain was captured by sequencing in a study of blood T cell repertoires in COVID-19. On the study more broadly: Acute-phase and convalescent COVID-19 samples originated in the United States, Italy and Spain. Sources were T cells, B-cell-depleted T cells, or PBMCs; the material itself was cDNA or gDNA.

Source study methods: Cell counts per sample came from amplifying reference gene primers. Some clones are missing from TCRdb's copy, which holds only in-frame ones; the method was immunoSEQ multiplex PCR. V and J calls and clone size are those listed in that table; D and trimming were worked out from the DNA. This sample has 150,000 to 200,000 clones, with roughly 86% found just once. This receptor was taken from a man between 18 and 29 years old with acute or convalescent COVID-19. Sequenced: peripheral blood.

The CDR3 nucleotides are TGTGCCAGCTCACCACCGGGGAACATACAGGGGGGAGGGGACACTGAAGCTTTCTTT. Encoded protein: CASSPPGNIQGGGDTEAFF. The rearrangement links TRBV18 to TRBJ1-1; 8 bases line up with TRBD1. Germline CDR1 KGHSH, CDR2 LQKENI. J was trimmed by 3 bases and V by 0 bases; bases with no gene match: 15. The CDR3 loop spans 19 amino acids.